These 21 T cell receptor beta chains share one sample of origin, sequenced in a study of blood T cells in healthy people across ages. Through a sample-barcoded 5' primer and a J-beta primer mix, a second PCR was run for about 6 to 12 cycles. TCRdb re-analysed the 5' RACE reads in MiXCR, keeping a single row per CDR3 protein. The sample includes hundreds of thousands of distinct CDR3 sequences, 40% to 65% of them seen just once. The sequenced sample consisted of blood. These receptors were taken from a woman aged 80 or over in good health.

About this clonotype: The junction departs from germline at one end; a sequencing error may be responsible. CDR3 nucleotides: TGTGCCAGCACCCTAGGTTTGGGAGGCGGAACCGGGGGGCTGTTTTTT. It yields the protein CASTLGLGGGTGGLFF. This sequence joins TRBV2 and TRBJ2-2, with a tentative D call TRBD2 (6 bases). The CDR3 length is 16 residues. Germline lookup yields CDR1 SNHLY and CDR2 FYNNEI.

J is TRBJ2-4 and V is TRBV28; D is ambiguous. V gave up 7 bases and J gave up 0 bases, with 13 bases separating them. The CDR3 length is 15 residues. Germline CDR1 MDHEN, CDR2 SYDVKM. CDR3 protein: CASKDVSLAKNIQYF. Here the CDR3 DNA reads TGTGCCAGCAAGGACGTTTCGCTAGCCAAAAACATTCAGTACTTC.

This chain joins TRBV7-2 and TRBJ2-7, with a weak D call TRBD2 (5 bases). Near its end, the DNA agrees better with TRBJ2-5, so the J call may be wrong. Germline assignment: CDR1 SGHTA and CDR2 FQGNSA. The CDR3 is 14 amino acids. The CDR3 loop is CASSTTNMGRTQYF. The CDR3 DNA is TGTGCCAGCAGCACGACTAACATGGGGAGGACCCAGTACTTC.

This clonotype was found once. The gene calls are TRBV20-1 and TRBJ2-5; TRBD1 matches at 9 bases. Germline assignment: CDR1 DFQATT and CDR2 SNEGSKA (reference sequence). With V trimmed by 3 bases and J by 1 base, 3 bases remained unmatched. This CDR3 comprises 14 residues. The CDR3 DNA sequence: TGCAGTGCTAGCGGGGACAGGGTCCAAGAGACCCAGTACTTC. This gives the protein CSASGDRVQETQYF.

Note on this clonotype: This sequence may be a read error, since a much larger clone differs from it by one base. This chain links TRBV5-1 with TRBJ2-7, with D perhaps TRBD1 or TRBD2 (5 bases each). This CDR3 region has 14 residues. Germline lookup yields CDR1 SGHRS and CDR2 YFSETQ. V was pared by 4 bases and J by 7 bases, with 18 bases between. CDR3 in amino acids: CASSIGTGNNEQYF. The CDR3 DNA follows: TGCGCCAGCAGCATCGGGACCGGCAACAATGAGCAGTACTTC.

This clonotype was observed at least ten times. The chain has TRBV30 and TRBJ2-1, with no clear D. V lost 2 bases and J lost 2, with 7 bases in between. Germline V gene sequence: CDR1 GTSNPN, CDR2 SVGIG (reference sequence). There are 13 residues in the CDR3. Here the CDR3 DNA reads TGTGCCTGGAGTAGGGCCACCTACAATGAGCAGTTCTTC. Amino acid sequence: CAWSRATYNEQFF.

This clonotype was found many times. The chain recombines TRBV30 with TRBJ2-7; possibly TRBD2 for D (6 bases). CDR1 and CDR2 from the germline V gene are GTSNPN and SVGIG (reference sequence). The length of the CDR3 is 13 residues. Trimming removed 5 bases from V and 0 bases from J, with 11 bases in between. CDR3 in DNA: TGTGCCTGGGGGACTGAAGACTCCTACGAGCAGTACTTC. Amino acid sequence: CAWGTEDSYEQYF.

This clonotype has at least ten counts. This chain links TRBV6-6 with TRBJ2-3; TRBD2 matches at 10 bases. J was trimmed by 0 bases and V by 6 bases; bases with no gene match: 6. Germline CDR1 is MNHNY and CDR2 is SVGAGI (reference sequence). The CDR3 is 16 residues long. CDR3 region: CASRLLAGFSTDTQYF. The CDR3 nucleotides are TGTGCCAGCAGGCTACTAGCGGGATTTAGCACAGATACGCAGTATTTT.

This chain joins TRBV7-2 and TRBJ2-1, with 7 bases matching TRBD2. Germline assignment: CDR1 SGHTA and CDR2 FQGNSA. The CDR3 length is 14 residues. J was trimmed by 3 bases and V by 5 bases; bases with no gene match: 4. This chain's CDR3 is CASSTRTSYNEQFF. The CDR3 DNA reads as TGTGCCAGCAGCACCCGGACTAGCTACAATGAGCAGTTCTTC.

V gene TRBV18 combines with J gene TRBJ2-5; D possibly corresponds to TRBD1 (5 bases). Deletions cut 1 base from V and 5 bases from J, with 11 bases between. CDR1 is KGHSH and CDR2 is LQKENI in the germline V gene. The CDR3 loop spans 14 amino acids. CDR3 region: CASSPLRGRETQYF. CDR3 nucleotides: TGTGCCAGCTCACCACTTAGGGGCCGGGAGACCCAGTACTTC.

Comment on this clonotype: A much larger clone lies a single base off, so this may be a read error. The gene calls are TRBV12-3 or TRBV12-4 and TRBJ2-4; a possible D gene is TRBD2 (5 bases). V lost 6 bases to trimming and J lost 13 bases, with 16 bases between them. The CDR3 has 12 residues. The CDR3 region is CASRPTMRRQYF. The CDR3 DNA follows: TGTGCCAGCAGGCCGACTATGAGGCGGCAGTACTTC.

Remarks on this clonotype: This may come from a read error, since a much larger clone is one base off. CDR3 protein: CASRRIQGGQYF. The CDR3 DNA reads TGTGCCAGCAGACGGATACAGGGCGGTCAGTACTTC. V and J are TRBV28 and TRBJ2-7; tentatively, D is TRBD1 (6 bases). The V gene lost 6 bases and the J gene lost 10 bases, with 16 bases spanning the gap. This CDR3 has 12 amino acids. Germline loops: CDR1 MDHEN, CDR2 SYDVKM.

Concerning this clonotype itself: With a much larger clone just one base away, this may be a read error. The J gene is TRBJ1-4, the V gene TRBV6-5, with D perhaps matching TRBD1 (6 bases). V lost 0 bases, J lost 7 bases, and 9 bases lay in between. This CDR3 is 14 amino acids long. Germline V lookup: CDR1 MNHEY, CDR2 SVGAGI. The CDR3 loop is CASSYSRGSEKLFF. In nucleotides, the CDR3 is TGTGCCAGCAGTTACTCGAGGGGGAGTGAAAAACTGTTTTTT.

The sample holds a few counts of this clonotype. The chain recombines TRBV29-1 with TRBJ2-3; either TRBD1 or TRBD2 may supply D (7 bases each). Germline V lookup: CDR1 SQVTM, CDR2 ANQGSEA. The CDR3 length is 13 residues. Trimming shortened V by 7 bases and J by 8 bases, and 19 bases separated the two germline ends. DNA for the CDR3: TGCAGCGGGGGTACAGGGGAGGGTGGTACGCAGTATTTT. Translation gives CSGGTGEGGTQYF.

The chain has TRBV7-2 and TRBJ2-7; no definite D call. CDR1 is SGHTA, CDR2 FQGNSA, per germline. The CDR3 is 16 amino acids. Trimming removed 5 bases at V and 0 bases at J, with 17 bases between. CDR3 protein: CASSPPPEYYSYEQYF. In DNA form, the CDR3 reads TGTGCCAGCAGCCCTCCCCCGGAGTACTACTCCTACGAGCAGTACTTC.

The rearrangement joins TRBV20-1 to TRBJ1-2, with D possibly matching TRBD1 (5 bases). This CDR3 is 13 amino acids long. Trimming left V 6 bases short and J 0 bases short, with 11 bases between. Germline values: CDR1 DFQATT, CDR2 SNEGSKA (reference sequence). CDR3 in DNA: TGCAGTGCCCCCCTGGGGCCTAACTATGGCTACACCTTC. This encodes CSAPLGPNYGYTF.

This clonotype was recorded many times. This rearrangement joins TRBV28 to TRBJ2-7, with 8 positions matching TRBD2. There are 14 residues in the CDR3. Per germline, CDR1 MDHEN and CDR2 SYDVKM. Trimming took 7 bases from V and 3 from J; bases not matched to a gene: 8. CDR3 sequence: CASTQGLGRYEQYF. DNA for the CDR3: TGTGCCAGCACGCAGGGACTAGGACGCTACGAGCAGTACTTC.

The V and J genes are TRBV20-1 and TRBJ2-3, with 9 positions matching TRBD2. The CDR3 sequence is 14 residues long. Germline CDR1 is DFQATT and CDR2 is SNEGSKA (reference sequence). J gave up 0 bases and V 5 bases, and 3 bases lay outside the gene matches. The CDR3 loop is CSAQRGESTDTQYF. CDR3 in DNA: TGCAGTGCTCAGCGGGGGGAAAGCACAGATACGCAGTATTTT.

In its sample, this clonotype was seen many times. As DNA, the CDR3 is TGTGCCAGCAGTTCAGCCGGGACAGGGGGTCCAGATACGCAGTATTTT. It specifies CASSSAGTGGPDTQYF. V usage is TRBV12-3 or TRBV12-4 and J usage is TRBJ2-3; TRBD1 agrees at 11 bases. Germline trimming cut 4 bases from V and 4 bases from J; bases unmatched to any gene: 7. CDR3 length equals 16 residues.

The sample holds many counts of this clonotype. The chain carries TRBV12-3 or TRBV12-4 and TRBJ2-6, with D maybe TRBD2 (5 bases). This CDR3 is 15 amino acids long. Trimming removed 6 bases from V and 0 bases from J, with 9 bases in between. The CDR3 region has the DNA TGTGCCAGCAGCCGAGAGGGCTCTGGGGCCAACGTCCTGACTTTC. It specifies CASSREGSGANVLTF.

This clonotype was seen more than once but under ten times. The CDR3 is CASSFDSTLTGELFF. DNA for the CDR3: TGTGCCAGCAGTTTTGACAGCACGTTAACCGGGGAGCTGTTTTTT. The chain carries TRBV12-3 or TRBV12-4 and TRBJ2-2; possibly TRBD1 for D (5 bases). The CDR3 is made up of 15 amino acids. Trimming stripped 3 bases from V and 5 bases from J, with 13 bases between.